The 11 T cell receptor beta chains listed next were all sequenced from one sample in a study of T-cell memory formation after mild COVID-19. TCRdb fed the 5' RACE reads into MiXCR, producing one record per CDR3 protein. The sample consists of some 330,000 distinct CDR3 sequences, under 25% of them appearing once. The sample comprised PBMCs or a T cell subset sorted from them (not recorded which). These TCRs come from an adult woman who had mild COVID-19 (a few samples of this study predate the infection). Cell type and time point are not known.

This clonotype was picked up one time. This chain connects TRBV18 to TRBJ2-2; D remains unclear. Trimming took off 3 bases at V and 6 bases at J, with 11 bases between the two ends. The germline V gene encodes CDR1 KGHSH and CDR2 LQKENI. CDR3 length equals 14 residues. For the CDR3, the DNA is TGTGCCAGCTCACCTGAACAGCGTGCCGGGGAGCTGTTTTTT. This codes for CASSPEQRAGELFF.

The rearrangement joins TRBV5-1 to TRBJ2-7; TRBD1 matches at 7 bases. The CDR3 covers 18 residues. J lost 0 bases, V lost 0 bases, and 12 bases had no gene match. Germline loops: CDR1 SGHRS, CDR2 YFSETQ. The CDR3 reads CASSLGTGTAKISYEQYF. CDR3 DNA: TGCGCCAGCAGCTTGGGGACCGGGACAGCTAAAATCTCCTACGAGCAGTACTTC.

This chain links TRBV24-1 with TRBJ1-1, with 7 bases identical to TRBD1. From germline, CDR1 is KGHDR and CDR2 SFDVKD. V lost 4 bases and J lost 5; bases outside the gene matches: 6. The CDR3 totals 14 residues. The CDR3 sequence is CATSERDSRTEAFF. In DNA, the CDR3 is TGTGCCACCAGTGAAAGGGACAGTAGAACTGAAGCTTTCTTT.

The table lists this clonotype with a few counts. The chain joins TRBV6-5 to TRBJ1-2, with 8 bases fitting TRBD1. This CDR3 is 14 amino acids long. Looked up from germline, CDR1 is MNHEY and CDR2 is SVGAGI. After removal of 6 bases from V and 8 bases from J, the junction contained 11 bases not matched to a gene. CDR3 loop: CASRKPDRAGGYTF. The DNA for the CDR3 is TGTGCCAGCAGAAAACCGGACAGGGCAGGGGGCTACACCTTC.

This clonotype has at least ten counts. The rearrangement uses TRBV12-3 or TRBV12-4 and TRBJ2-6; 12 positions match TRBD1. The CDR3 contains 20 residues. The J segment lost 1 base and the V segment lost 4 bases, leaving 11 bases of the junction unmatched. CDR3 loop: CASSSGTPGQGASGANVLTF. For the CDR3, the DNA is TGTGCCAGCAGTTCGGGTACACCGGGACAGGGGGCTTCTGGGGCCAACGTCCTGACTTTC.

This clonotype has just a few counts. The chain carries TRBV5-1 and TRBJ2-1, with 11 nucleotides matching TRBD2. CDR1 and CDR2 from the germline V gene are SGHRS and YFSETQ. Trimming removed 2 bases from V and 6 bases from J; junction bases left unmatched: 4. The CDR3 has 15 amino acids. Written as DNA, the CDR3 is TGCGCCAGCAGCTTTGTAGCGGGGGGGCGCAATGAGCAGTTCTTC. It encodes CASSFVAGGRNEQFF.

V and J are TRBV7-9 and TRBJ2-5; D gene uncertain. The CDR3 totals 14 residues. Germline CDR1 SEHNR, CDR2 FQNEAQ (reference sequence). V gave up 1 base and J gave up 1 base, with 7 bases separating them. This CDR3 is CASSLGVSQETQYF. The CDR3 nucleotides are TGTGCCAGCAGCTTAGGGGTCTCCCAAGAGACCCAGTACTTC.

This clonotype came up a few times. The rearrangement uses TRBV12-3 or TRBV12-4 and TRBJ1-2; 9 nucleotides match TRBD1. Unmatched junction bases numbered 9, after V lost 6 bases and J lost 4 bases. The CDR3 has 15 residues. This CDR3 reads CASSPGQGNIYGYTF. As DNA, the CDR3 is TGTGCCAGCAGCCCCGGACAGGGGAATATCTATGGCTACACCTTC.

This clonotype was seen a few times. This rearrangement joins TRBV9 to TRBJ2-5; 12 nucleotides line up with TRBD1. Germline V gene sequence: CDR1 SGDLS, CDR2 YYNGEE. This CDR3 region has 17 residues. J lost 5 bases, V lost 4 bases, and 12 bases had no gene match. The CDR3 nucleotides are TGTGCCAGCAGCCCTCAAGCGGGACAGGGGGCATTGGAGACCCAGTACTTC. Translation gives CASSPQAGQGALETQYF.

The V and J genes are TRBV5-1 and TRBJ1-2; 10 bases align to TRBD1. The V gene end was trimmed by 4 bases and the J gene end by 6 bases; junction bases not matched to a gene: 3. The CDR3 is 13 residues long. Germline CDR1 reads SGHRS; CDR2 reads YFSETQ. The CDR3 DNA is TGCGCCAGCAGCCTGGGACAGGGGCATGGCTACACCTTC. Translated, it gives CASSLGQGHGYTF.

This clonotype occurred many times. The rearrangement uses TRBV5-1 and TRBJ2-2; 10 bases map to TRBD2. After removal of 4 bases from V and 0 bases from J, the junction contained 3 bases not matched to a gene. Germline V gives CDR1 SGHRS, CDR2 YFSETQ. This CDR3 has 16 residues. CDR3 protein: CASSRTSGANTGELFF. The CDR3, as DNA: TGCGCCAGCAGCCGCACTAGCGGGGCGAACACCGGGGAGCTGTTTTTT.